The present T cell receptor beta chain was sequenced within a study of T cells after yellow fever vaccination. Study conclusions and caveats: A weaker secondary response peaked on day 5, the primary on day 15.

This clonotype came up a few times. Its specificity is unknown. TCRdb re-called the 5' RACE reads with MiXCR, one entry per CDR3 protein. Of roughly 250,000 distinct CDR3 sequences listed, 10% to 15% were seen once; the top ten hold roughly 0.5%. Germline-derived CDR1 and CDR2 are SGHTA and FQGNSA. CDR3 length: 17 amino acids. V shed 5 bases and J shed 4 bases, with 21 bases lying between them. The sequences come from CD4+ T cells sorted from PBMCs, collected 45 days after the yellow fever booster vaccination. The chain is built from TRBV7-2 and TRBJ2-1, with D possibly being TRBD1 (6 bases). This clonotype originated in a man under 40 who received the YFV17D yellow fever vaccine. The CDR3 DNA reads as TGTGCCAGCAGCCAGGGGCGCGGACTGGAACGATACAATGAGCAGTTCTTC. Residues: CASSQGRGLERYNEQFF.